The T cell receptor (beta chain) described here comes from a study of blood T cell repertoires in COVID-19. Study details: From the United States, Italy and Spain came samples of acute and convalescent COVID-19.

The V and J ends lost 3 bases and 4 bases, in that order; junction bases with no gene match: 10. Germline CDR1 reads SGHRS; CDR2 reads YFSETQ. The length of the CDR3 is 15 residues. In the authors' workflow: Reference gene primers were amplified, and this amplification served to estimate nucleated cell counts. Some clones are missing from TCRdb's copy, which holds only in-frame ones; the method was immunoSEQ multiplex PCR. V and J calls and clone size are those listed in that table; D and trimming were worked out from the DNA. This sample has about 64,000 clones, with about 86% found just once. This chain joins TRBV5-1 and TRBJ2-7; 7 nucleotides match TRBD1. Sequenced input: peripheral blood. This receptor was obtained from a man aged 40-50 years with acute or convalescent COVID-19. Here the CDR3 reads CASSSRQGGKYEQYF. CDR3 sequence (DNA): TGCGCCAGCAGCTCCCGCCAAGGGGGCAAGTACGAGCAGTACTTC.